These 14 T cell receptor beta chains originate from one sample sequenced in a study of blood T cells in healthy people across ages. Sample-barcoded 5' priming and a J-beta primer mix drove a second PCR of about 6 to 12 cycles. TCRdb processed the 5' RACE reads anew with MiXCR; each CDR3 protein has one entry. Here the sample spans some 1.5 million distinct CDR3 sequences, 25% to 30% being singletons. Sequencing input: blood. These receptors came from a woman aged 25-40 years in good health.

CDR3 nucleotides: TGTGCCAGCAGCCGATGGGGGGGTGACACCGGGGAGCTGTTTTTT. It specifies CASSRWGGDTGELFF. The chain carries TRBV7-2 and TRBJ2-2, with 7 bases aligning to TRBD2. The V gene end was trimmed by 5 bases and the J gene end by 3 bases; junction bases not matched to a gene: 6. This CDR3 spans 15 amino acids. The V gene's germline CDR1 is SGHTA and CDR2 FQGNSA.

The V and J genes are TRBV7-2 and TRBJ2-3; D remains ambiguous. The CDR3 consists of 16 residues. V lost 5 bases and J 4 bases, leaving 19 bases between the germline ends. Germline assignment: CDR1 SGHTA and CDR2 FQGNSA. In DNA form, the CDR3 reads TGTGCCAGCAGCCAAGGATACAGTCGTCTGGCAGATACGCAGTATTTT. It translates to CASSQGYSRLADTQYF.

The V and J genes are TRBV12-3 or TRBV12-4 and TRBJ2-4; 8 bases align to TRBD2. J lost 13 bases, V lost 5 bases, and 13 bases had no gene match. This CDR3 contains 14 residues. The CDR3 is CASSPRLARYGQYF. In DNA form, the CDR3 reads TGTGCCAGCAGTCCCCGACTAGCGCGATACGGGCAGTACTTC.

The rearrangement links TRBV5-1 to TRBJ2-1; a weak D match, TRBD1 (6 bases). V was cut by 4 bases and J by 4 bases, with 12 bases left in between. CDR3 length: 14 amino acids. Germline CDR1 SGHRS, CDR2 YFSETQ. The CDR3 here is CASSPDSGYNEQFF. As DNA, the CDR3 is TGCGCCAGCAGCCCGGACAGTGGATACAATGAGCAGTTCTTC.

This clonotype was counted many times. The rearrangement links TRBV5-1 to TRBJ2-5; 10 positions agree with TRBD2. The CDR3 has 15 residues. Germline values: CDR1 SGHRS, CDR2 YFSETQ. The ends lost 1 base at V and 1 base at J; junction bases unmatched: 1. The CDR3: CASSLRTSGQETQYF. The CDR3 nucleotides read TGCGCCAGCAGCTTGCGGACTAGCGGCCAAGAGACCCAGTACTTC. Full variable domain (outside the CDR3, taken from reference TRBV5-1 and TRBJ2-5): KAGVTQTPRYLIKTRGQQVTLSCSPISGHRSVSWYQQTPGQGLQFLFEYFSETQRNKGNFPGRFSGRQFSNSRSEMNVSTLELGDSALYLCASSLRTSGQETQYFGPGTRLLVL.

The CDR3 sequence is CASSRTSVGAYEQYF. CDR3 coding DNA: TGTGCCAGCAGTCGCACGTCTGTGGGAGCCTACGAGCAGTACTTC. J is TRBJ2-7 and V is TRBV6-2 or TRBV6-3, with D possibly TRBD2 on 5 matching bases. Germline V CDR1 and CDR2: MNHEY, SVGEGT. There are 15 residues in the CDR3. The ends were cut back, 5 bases at V and 2 bases at J, with 16 bases in the middle.

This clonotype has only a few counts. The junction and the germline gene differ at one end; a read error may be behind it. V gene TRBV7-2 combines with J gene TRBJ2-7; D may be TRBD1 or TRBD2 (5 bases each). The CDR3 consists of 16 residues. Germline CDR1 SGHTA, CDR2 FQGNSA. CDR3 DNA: TGTGCCGGCAGCTTAGCCGGGACCCAGCTAGGCTACGAGCAGTACTTC. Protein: CAGSLAGTQLGYEQYF.

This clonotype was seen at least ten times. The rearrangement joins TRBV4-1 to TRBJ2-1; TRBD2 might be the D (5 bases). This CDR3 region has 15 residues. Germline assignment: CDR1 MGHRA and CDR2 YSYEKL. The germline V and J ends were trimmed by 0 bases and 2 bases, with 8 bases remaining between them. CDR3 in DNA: TGCGCCAGCAGCCAAGATGGGAGCACCTACAATGAGCAGTTCTTC. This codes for CASSQDGSTYNEQFF.

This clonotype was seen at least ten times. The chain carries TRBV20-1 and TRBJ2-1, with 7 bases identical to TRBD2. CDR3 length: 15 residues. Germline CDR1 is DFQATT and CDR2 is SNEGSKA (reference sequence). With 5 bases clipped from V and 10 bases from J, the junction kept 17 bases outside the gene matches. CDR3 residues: CSAPTGTINRREQFF. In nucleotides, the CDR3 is TGCAGTGCTCCGACCGGGACTATAAATCGGCGCGAGCAGTTCTTC.

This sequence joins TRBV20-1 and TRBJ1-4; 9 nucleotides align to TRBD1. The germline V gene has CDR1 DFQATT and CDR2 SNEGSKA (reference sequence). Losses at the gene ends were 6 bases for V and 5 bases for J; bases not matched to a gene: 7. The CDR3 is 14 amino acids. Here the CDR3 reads CSAPTGQGNEKLFF. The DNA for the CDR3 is TGCAGTGCACCGACGGGACAGGGAAATGAAAAACTGTTTTTT.

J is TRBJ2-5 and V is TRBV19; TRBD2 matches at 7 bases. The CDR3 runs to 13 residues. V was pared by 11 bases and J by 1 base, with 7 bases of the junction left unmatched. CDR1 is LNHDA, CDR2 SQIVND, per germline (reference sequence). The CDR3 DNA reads TGTGCCGCCGGGGGGTTACCCCAAGAGACCCAGTACTTC. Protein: CAAGGLPQETQYF. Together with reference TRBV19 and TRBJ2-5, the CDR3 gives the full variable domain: DGGITQSPKYLFRKEGQNVTLSCEQNLNHDAMYWYRQDPGQGLRLIYYSQIVNDFQKGDIAEGYSVSREKKESFPLTVTSAQKNPTAFYLCAAGGLPQETQYFGPGTRLLVL.

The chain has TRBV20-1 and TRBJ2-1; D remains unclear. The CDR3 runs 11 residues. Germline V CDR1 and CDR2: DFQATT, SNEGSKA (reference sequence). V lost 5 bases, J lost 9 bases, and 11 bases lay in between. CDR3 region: CSAPGPGEQFF. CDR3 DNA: TGCAGTGCTCCAGGACCTGGTGAGCAGTTCTTC.

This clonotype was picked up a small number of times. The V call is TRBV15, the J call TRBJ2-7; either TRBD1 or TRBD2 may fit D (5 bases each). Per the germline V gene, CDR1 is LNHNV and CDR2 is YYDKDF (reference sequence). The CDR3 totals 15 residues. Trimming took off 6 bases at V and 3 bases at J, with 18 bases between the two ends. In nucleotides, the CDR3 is TGTGCCACCAGTGACGCCGAGGGCAGGGACTACGAGCAGTACTTC. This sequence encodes CATSDAEGRDYEQYF.

CDR3 in DNA: TGTGCCAGCAGTTACTCCCCGACGGTGGGCCAGTACTTC. Its translation: CASSYSPTVGQYF. V is TRBV6-2 or TRBV6-3 and J is TRBJ2-7; D is ambiguous. The CDR3 covers 13 residues. The ends were cut back, 0 bases at V and 10 bases at J, with 13 bases in the middle. CDR1 is MNHEY, CDR2 SVGEGT, per germline.